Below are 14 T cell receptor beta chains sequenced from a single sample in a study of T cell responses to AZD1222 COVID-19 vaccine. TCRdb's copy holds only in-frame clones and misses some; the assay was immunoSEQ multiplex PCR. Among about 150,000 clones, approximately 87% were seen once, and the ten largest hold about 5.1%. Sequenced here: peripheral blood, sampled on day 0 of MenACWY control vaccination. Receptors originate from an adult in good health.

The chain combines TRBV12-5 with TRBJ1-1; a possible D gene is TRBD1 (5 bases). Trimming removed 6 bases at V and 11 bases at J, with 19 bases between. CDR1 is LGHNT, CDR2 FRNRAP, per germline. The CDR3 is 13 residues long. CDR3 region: CASGNLEGRDAFF. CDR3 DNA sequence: TGTGCTAGTGGGAACCTCGAGGGGAGAGACGCTTTCTTT.

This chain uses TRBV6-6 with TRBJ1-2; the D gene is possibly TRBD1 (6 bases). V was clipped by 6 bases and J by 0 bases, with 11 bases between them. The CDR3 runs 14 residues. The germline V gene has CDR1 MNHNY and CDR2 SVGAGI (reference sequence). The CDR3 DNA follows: TGTGCCAGCAGAGGGGGGTCTTCTAACTATGGCTACACCTTC. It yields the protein CASRGGSSNYGYTF.

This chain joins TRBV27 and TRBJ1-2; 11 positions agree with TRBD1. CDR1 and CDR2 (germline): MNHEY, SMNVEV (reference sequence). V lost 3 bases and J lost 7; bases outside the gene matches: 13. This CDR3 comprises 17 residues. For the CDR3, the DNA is TGTGCCAGCAGTTTTAGTTCCGGGACAGGGGGAGTCTCTGGCTACACCTTC. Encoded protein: CASSFSSGTGGVSGYTF.

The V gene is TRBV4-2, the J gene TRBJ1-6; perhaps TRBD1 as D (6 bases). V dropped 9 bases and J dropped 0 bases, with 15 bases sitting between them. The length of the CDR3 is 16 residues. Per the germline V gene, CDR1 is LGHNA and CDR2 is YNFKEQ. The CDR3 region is CASSDRASSYNSPLHF. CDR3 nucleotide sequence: TGTGCCAGTTCGGACAGAGCCAGCTCCTATAATTCACCCCTCCACTTT.

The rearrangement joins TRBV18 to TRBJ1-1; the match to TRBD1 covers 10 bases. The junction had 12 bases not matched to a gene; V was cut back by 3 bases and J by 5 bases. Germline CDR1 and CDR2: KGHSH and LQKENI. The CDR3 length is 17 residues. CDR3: CASSPMGQGTASTEAFF. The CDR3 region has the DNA TGTGCCAGCTCACCGATGGGACAGGGGACCGCTTCGACTGAAGCTTTCTTT.

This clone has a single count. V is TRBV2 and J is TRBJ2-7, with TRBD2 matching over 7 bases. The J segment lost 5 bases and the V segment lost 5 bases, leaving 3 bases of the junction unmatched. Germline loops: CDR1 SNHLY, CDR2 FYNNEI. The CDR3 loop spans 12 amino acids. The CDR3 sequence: CASSTSGNEQYV. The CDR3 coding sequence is TGTGCCAGCAGTACCAGCGGGAACGAGCAGTACGTC.

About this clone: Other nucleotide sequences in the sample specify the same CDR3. DNA of the CDR3: TGTGCCAGCTCACCACCGCGCGACAGGGATGGCTACACCTTC. Protein sequence: CASSPPRDRDGYTF. This chain connects TRBV18 to TRBJ1-2; 7 bases agree with TRBD1. The CDR3 totals 14 residues. CDR1 is KGHSH, CDR2 LQKENI, per germline. V was clipped by 0 bases and J by 6 bases; unmatched bases: 4.

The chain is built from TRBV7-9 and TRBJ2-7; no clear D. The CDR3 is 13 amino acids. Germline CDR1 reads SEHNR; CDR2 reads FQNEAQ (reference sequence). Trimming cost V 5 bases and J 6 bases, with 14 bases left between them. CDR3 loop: CASSPRPHIEQYV. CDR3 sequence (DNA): TGTGCCAGCAGCCCCCGGCCCCACATCGAGCAGTACGTC.

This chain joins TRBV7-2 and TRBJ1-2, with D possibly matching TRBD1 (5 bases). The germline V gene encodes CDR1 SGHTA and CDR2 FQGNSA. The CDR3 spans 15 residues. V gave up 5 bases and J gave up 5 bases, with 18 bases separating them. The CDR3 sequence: CASSQGHPSLYGYTF. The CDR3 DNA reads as TGTGCCAGCAGCCAAGGACATCCCTCCCTATATGGCTACACCTTC.

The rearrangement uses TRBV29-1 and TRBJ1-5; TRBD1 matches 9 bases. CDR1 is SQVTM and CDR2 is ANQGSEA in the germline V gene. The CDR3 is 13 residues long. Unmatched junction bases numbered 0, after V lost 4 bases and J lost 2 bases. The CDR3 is CSVGTGGNQPQHF. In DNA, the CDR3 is TGCAGCGTTGGGACAGGGGGCAATCAGCCCCAGCATTTT.

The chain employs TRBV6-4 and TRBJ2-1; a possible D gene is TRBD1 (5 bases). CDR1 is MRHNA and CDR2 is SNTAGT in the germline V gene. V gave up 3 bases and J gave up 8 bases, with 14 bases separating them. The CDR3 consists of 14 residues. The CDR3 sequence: CASSDTNRLDEQFF. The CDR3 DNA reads TGTGCCAGCAGTGATACGAACAGGTTAGATGAGCAGTTCTTC.

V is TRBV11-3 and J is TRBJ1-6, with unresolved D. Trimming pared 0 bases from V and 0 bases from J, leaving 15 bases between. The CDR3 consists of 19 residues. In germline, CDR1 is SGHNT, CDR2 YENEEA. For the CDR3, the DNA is TGTGCCAGCAGCTTAGACGGACGACGGACTAGCTCCTATAATTCACCCCTCCACTTT. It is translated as CASSLDGRRTSSYNSPLHF. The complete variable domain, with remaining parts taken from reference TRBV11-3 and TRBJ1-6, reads EAGVVQSPRYKIIEKKQPVAFWCNPISGHNTLYWYLQNLGQGPELLIRYENEEAVDDSQLPKDRFSAERLKGVDSTLKIQPAELGDSAVYLCASSLDGRRTSSYNSPLHFGNGTRLTVT.

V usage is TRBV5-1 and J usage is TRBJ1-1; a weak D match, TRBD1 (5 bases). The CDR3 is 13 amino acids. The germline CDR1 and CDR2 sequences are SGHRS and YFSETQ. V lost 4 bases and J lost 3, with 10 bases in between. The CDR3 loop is CASSPQGDTEAFF. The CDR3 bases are TGCGCCAGCAGCCCCCAGGGAGACACTGAAGCTTTCTTT. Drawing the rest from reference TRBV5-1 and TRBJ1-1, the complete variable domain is KAGVTQTPRYLIKTRGQQVTLSCSPISGHRSVSWYQQTPGQGLQFLFEYFSETQRNKGNFPGRFSGRQFSNSRSEMNVSTLELGDSALYLCASSPQGDTEAFFGQGTRLTVV.

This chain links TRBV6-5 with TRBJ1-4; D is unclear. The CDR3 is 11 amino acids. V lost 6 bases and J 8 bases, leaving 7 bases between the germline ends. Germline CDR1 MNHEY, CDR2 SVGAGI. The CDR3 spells CASRFREKLFF. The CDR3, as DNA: TGTGCCAGCAGATTCCGAGAAAAACTGTTTTTT.